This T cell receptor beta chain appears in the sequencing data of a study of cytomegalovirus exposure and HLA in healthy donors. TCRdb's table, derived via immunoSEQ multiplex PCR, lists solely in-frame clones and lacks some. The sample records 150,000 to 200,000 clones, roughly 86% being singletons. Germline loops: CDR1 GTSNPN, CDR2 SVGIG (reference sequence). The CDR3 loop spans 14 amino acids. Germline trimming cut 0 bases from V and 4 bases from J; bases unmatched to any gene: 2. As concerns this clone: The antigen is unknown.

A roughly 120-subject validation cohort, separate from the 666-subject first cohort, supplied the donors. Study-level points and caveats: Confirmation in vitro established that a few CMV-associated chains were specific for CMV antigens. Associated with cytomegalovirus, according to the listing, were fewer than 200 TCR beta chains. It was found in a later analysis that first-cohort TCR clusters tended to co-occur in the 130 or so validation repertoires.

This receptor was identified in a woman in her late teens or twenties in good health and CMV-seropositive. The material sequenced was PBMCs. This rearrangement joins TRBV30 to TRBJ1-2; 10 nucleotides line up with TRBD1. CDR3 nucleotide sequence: TGTGCCTGGAGTGTATGGGACAGGGGCTATGGCTACACCTTC. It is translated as CAWSVWDRGYGYTF.